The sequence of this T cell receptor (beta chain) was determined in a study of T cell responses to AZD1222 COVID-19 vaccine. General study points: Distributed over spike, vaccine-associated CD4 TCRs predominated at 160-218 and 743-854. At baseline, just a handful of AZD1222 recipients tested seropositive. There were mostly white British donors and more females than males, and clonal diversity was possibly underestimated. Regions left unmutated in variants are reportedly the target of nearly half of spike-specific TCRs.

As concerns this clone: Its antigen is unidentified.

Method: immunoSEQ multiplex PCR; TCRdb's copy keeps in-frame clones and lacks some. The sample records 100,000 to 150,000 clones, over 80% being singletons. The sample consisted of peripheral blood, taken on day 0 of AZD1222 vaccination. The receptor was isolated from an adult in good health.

The CDR3 loop is CASSLRTTNEKLFF. The CDR3 bases are TGTGCCAGCAGCTTAAGGACAACTAATGAAAAACTGTTTTTT. The chain uses TRBV7-9 and TRBJ1-4; D is ambiguous. Between the trimmed V and J ends, which lost 2 bases and 0 bases, there was a span of 4 bases. The germline V gene encodes CDR1 SEHNR and CDR2 FQNEAQ (reference sequence). The CDR3 runs 14 residues.